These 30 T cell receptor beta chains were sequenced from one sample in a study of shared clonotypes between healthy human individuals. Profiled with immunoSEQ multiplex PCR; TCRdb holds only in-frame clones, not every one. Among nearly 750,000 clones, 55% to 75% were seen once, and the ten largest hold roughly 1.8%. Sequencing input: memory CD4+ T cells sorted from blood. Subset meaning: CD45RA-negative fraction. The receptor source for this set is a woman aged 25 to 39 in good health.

The CDR3 sequence is CASNRDPAGNQPQHF. CDR3 coding DNA: TGTGCCAGCAATAGGGACCCGGCGGGCAATCAGCCCCAGCATTTT. The chain has TRBV2 and TRBJ1-5; D is perhaps TRBD1 (5 bases). Germline V gene data show CDR1 as SNHLY and CDR2 as FYNNEI. V lost 7 bases and J lost 2, with 15 bases in between. The CDR3 spans 15 residues. Full variable domain (remainder filled in from reference TRBV2 and TRBJ1-5): EPEVTQTPSHQVTQMGQEVILRCVPISNHLYFYWYRQILGQKVEFLVSFYNNEISEKSEIFDDQFSVERPDGSNFTLKIRSTKLEDSAMYFCASNRDPAGNQPQHFGDGTRLSIL.

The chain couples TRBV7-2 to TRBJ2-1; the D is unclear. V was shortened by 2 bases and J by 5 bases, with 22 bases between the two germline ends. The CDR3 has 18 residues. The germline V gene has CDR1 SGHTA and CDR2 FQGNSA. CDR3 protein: CASSLKLVRSSLNNEQFF. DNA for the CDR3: TGTGCCAGCAGCTTAAAACTGGTTCGGAGTTCCCTAAACAATGAGCAGTTCTTC.

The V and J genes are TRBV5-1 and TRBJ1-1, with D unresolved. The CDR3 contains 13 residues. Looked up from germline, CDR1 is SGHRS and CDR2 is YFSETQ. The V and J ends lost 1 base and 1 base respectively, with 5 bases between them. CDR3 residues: CASSLFQNTEAFF. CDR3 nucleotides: TGCGCCAGCAGCTTGTTTCAGAACACTGAAGCTTTCTTT.

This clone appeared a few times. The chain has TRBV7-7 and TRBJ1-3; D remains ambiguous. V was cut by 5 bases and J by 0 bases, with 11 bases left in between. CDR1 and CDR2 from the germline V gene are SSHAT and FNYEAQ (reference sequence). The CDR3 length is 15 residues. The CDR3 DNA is TGTGCCAGCAGCCAGAGTCTAAGCTCTGGAAACACCATATATTTT. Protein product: CASSQSLSSGNTIYF.

CDR3 sequence reads: CASSSRAGLGGTPGKAQHF. CDR3 DNA: TGTGCCAGCAGCTCACGGGCCGGTTTGGGGGGGACCCCCGGGAAAGCCCAGCATTTT. This chain connects TRBV7-2 to TRBJ1-5, with TRBD1 as a possible D gene (5 bases). Trimming removed 4 bases at V and 11 bases at J, with 33 bases between. Germline V gives CDR1 SGHTA, CDR2 FQGNSA. This CDR3 is built from 19 residues.

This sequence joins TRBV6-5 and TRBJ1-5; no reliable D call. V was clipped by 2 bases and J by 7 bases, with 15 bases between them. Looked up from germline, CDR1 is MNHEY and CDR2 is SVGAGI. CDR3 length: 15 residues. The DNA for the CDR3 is TGTGCCAGCAGTTACGGCCCCCTAGGAGGGCAGCCCCAGCATTTT. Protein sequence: CASSYGPLGGQPQHF.

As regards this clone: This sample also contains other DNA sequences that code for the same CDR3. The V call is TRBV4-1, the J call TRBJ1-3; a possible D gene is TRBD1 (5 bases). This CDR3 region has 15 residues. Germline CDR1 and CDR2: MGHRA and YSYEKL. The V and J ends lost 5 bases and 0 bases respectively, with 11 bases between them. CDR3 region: CASSLRDSSGNTIYF. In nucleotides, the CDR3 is TGCGCCAGCAGCTTACGAGACAGCTCTGGAAACACCATATATTTT.

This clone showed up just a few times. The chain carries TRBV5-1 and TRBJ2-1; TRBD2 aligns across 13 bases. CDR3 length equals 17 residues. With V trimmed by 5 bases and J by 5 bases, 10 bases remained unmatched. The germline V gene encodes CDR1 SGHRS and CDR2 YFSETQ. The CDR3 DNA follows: TGCGCCAGCAGGTGGACTAGCGGGAGCCCCACCGACAATGAGCAGTTCTTC. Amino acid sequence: CASRWTSGSPTDNEQFF.

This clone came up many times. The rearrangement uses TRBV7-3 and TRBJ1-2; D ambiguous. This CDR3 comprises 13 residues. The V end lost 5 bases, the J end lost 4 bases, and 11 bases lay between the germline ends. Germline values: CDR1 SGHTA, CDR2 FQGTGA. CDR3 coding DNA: TGTGCCAGCAGCCCCGGTGGCTTCTATGGCTACACCTTC. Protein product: CASSPGGFYGYTF.

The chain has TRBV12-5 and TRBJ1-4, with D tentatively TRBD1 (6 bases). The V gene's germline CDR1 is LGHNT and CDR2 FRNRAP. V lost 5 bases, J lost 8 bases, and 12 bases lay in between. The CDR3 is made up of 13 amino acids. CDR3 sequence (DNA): TGTGCTAGTGGTCGGGCCCAGGGGGAAAAACTGTTTTTT. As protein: CASGRAQGEKLFF.

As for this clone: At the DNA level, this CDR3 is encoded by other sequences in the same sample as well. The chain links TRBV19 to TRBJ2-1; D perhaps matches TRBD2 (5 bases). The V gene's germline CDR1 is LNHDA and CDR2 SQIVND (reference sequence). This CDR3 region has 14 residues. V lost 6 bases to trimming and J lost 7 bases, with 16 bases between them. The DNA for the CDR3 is TGTGCCAGTAGAAAACTTGCGTCGGGGAATGAGCAGTTCTTC. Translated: CASRKLASGNEQFF. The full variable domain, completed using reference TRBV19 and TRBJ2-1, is DGGITQSPKYLFRKEGQNVTLSCEQNLNHDAMYWYRQDPGQGLRLIYYSQIVNDFQKGDIAEGYSVSREKKESFPLTVTSAQKNPTAFYLCASRKLASGNEQFFGPGTRLTVL.

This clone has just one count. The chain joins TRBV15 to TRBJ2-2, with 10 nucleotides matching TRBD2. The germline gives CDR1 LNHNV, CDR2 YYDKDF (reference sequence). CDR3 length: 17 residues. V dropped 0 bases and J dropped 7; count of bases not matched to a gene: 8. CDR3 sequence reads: CATSRDWLAGEVGELFF. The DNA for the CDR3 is TGTGCCACCAGCAGAGATTGGCTAGCGGGAGAAGTCGGGGAGCTGTTTTTT. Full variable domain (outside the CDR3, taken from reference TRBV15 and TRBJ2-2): DAMVIQNPRYQVTQFGKPVTLSCSQTLNHNVMYWYQQKSSQAPKLLFHYYDKDFNNEADTPDNFQSRRPNTSFCFLDIRSPGLGDTAMYLCATSRDWLAGEVGELFFGEGSRLTVL.

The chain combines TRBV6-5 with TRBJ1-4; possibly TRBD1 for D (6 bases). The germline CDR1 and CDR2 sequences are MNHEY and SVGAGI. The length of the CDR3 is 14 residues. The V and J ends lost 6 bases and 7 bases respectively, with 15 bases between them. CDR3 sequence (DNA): TGTGCCAGCAGCCCGGACAGCGCGAGTGAAAAACTGTTTTTT. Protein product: CASSPDSASEKLFF.

The CDR3 DNA sequence: TGTGCCAGCAGCGCTCACAGGGGGCTCAACACTGAAGCTTTCTTT. Protein sequence: CASSAHRGLNTEAFF. This chain connects TRBV2 to TRBJ1-1, with TRBD1 identical over 9 bases. The germline CDR1 and CDR2 sequences are SNHLY and FYNNEI. Trimming took 6 bases from V and 2 from J; bases not matched to a gene: 7. This CDR3 region has 15 residues.

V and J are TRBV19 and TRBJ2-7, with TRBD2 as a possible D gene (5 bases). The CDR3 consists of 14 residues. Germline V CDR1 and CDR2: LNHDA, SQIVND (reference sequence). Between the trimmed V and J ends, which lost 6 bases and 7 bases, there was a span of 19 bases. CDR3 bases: TGTGCCAGTAGCAAAGCGGACCTGCCTCTGGAGCAGTACTTC. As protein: CASSKADLPLEQYF.

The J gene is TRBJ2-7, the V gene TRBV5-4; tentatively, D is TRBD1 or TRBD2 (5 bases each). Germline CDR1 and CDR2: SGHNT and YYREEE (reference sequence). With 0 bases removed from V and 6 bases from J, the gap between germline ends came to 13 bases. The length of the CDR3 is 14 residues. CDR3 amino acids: CASSLGGFGGEQYF. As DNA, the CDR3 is TGTGCCAGCAGCTTGGGGGGCTTTGGGGGCGAGCAGTACTTC.

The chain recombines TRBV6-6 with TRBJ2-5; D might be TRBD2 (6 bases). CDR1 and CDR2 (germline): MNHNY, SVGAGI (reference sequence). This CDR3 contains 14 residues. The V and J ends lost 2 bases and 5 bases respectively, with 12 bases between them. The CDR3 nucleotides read TGTGCCAGCAGTTACGGGAGGAGCAGGGAGACCCAGTACTTC. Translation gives CASSYGRSRETQYF.

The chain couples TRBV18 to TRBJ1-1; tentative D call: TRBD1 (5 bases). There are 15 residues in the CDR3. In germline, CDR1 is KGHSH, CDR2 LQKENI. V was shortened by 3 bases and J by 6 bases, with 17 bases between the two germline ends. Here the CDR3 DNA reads TGTGCCAGCTCACCTATCCTGGCCAGGGCCCCTGAAGCTTTCTTT. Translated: CASSPILARAPEAFF.

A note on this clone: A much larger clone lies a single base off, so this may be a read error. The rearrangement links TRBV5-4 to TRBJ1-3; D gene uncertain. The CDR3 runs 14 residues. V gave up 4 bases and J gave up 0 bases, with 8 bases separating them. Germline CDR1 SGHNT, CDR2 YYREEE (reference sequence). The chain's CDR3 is CASSNPSSGNTIYF. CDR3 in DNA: TGTGCCAGCAGCAACCCCAGCTCTGGAAACACCATATATTTT.

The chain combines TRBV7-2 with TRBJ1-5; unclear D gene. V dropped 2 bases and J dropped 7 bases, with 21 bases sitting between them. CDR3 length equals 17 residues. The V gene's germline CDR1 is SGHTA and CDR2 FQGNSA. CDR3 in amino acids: CASSLSGYGWARQPQHF. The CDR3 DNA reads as TGTGCCAGCAGCTTATCAGGATATGGGTGGGCACGGCAGCCCCAGCATTTT.

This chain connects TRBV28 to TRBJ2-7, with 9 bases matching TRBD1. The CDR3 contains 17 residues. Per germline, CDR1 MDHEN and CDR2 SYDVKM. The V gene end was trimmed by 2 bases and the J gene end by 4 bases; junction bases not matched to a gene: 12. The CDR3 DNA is TGTGCCAGCAGTTTAGGGCGACCCGGGACAGGGTCTTACGAGCAGTACTTC. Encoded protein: CASSLGRPGTGSYEQYF.

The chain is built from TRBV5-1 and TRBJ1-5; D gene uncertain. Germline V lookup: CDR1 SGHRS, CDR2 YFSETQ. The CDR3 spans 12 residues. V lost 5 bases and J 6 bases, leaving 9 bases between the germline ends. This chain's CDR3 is CASRKGAQPQHF. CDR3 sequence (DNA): TGCGCCAGCAGGAAGGGCGCTCAGCCCCAGCATTTT.

The CDR3 nucleotides are TGTGCCAGCAGCCCTCGGGGACCCTACGAGCAGTACTTC. Its translation: CASSPRGPYEQYF. V and J are TRBV5-4 and TRBJ2-7; tentatively, D is TRBD1 or TRBD2 (5 bases each). Germline-derived CDR1 and CDR2 are SGHNT and YYREEE (reference sequence). The ends were cut back, 4 bases at V and 2 bases at J, with 10 bases in the middle. The CDR3 is made up of 13 amino acids.

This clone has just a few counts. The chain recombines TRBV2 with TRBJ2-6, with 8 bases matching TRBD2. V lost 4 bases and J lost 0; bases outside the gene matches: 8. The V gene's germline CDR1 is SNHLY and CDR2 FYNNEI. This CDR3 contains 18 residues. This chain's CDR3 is CASSAARAGVSGANVLTF. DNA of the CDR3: TGTGCCAGCAGTGCGGCCAGAGCGGGAGTCTCTGGGGCCAACGTCCTGACTTTC.

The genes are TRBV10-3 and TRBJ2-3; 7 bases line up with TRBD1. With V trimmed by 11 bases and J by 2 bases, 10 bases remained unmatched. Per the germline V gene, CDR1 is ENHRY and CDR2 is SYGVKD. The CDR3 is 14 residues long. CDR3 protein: CASSPGTATDTQYF. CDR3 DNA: TGTGCCTCAAGCCCGGGGACAGCCACAGATACGCAGTATTTT.

The CDR3 loop is CASSLGISGRAADTQYF. Here the CDR3 DNA reads TGTGCCAGCAGCTTAGGAATTAGCGGGAGGGCCGCAGATACGCAGTATTTT. The gene calls are TRBV7-2 and TRBJ2-3, with TRBD2 matching 11 bases. CDR1 is SGHTA and CDR2 is FQGNSA in the germline V gene. The CDR3 consists of 17 residues. The V segment lost 1 base and the J segment 4 bases; nucleotides outside the gene matches: 7.

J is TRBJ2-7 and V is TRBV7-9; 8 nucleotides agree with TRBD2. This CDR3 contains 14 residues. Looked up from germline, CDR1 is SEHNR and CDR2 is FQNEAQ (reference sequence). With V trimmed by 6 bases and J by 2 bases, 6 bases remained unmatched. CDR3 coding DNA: TGTGCCAGCAGTCCCCTTAGCGGGGCCTACGAGCAGTACTTC. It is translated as CASSPLSGAYEQYF.

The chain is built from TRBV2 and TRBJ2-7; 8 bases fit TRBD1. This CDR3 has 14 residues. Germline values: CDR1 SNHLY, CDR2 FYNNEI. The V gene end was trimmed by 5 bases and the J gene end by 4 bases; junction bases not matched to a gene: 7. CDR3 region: CASSPETGVYEQYF. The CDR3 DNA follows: TGTGCCAGCAGTCCGGAGACAGGGGTATACGAGCAGTACTTC.

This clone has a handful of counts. The CDR3 is CASSLEFQGGYTF. As DNA, the CDR3 is TGTGCCAGCAGTTTAGAATTCCAGGGTGGCTACACCTTC. The J gene is TRBJ1-2, the V gene TRBV28; possible D gene TRBD1, 5 bases. The ends were cut back, 2 bases at V and 7 bases at J, with 11 bases in the middle. Germline CDR1 is MDHEN and CDR2 is SYDVKM. The CDR3 extends over 13 amino acids.

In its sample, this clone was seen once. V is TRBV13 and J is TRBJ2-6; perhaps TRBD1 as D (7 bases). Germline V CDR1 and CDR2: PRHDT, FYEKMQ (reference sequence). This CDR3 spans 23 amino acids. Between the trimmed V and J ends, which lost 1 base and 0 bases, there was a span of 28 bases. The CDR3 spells CASSLDAIKLAGRGDSGANVLTF. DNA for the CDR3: TGTGCCAGCAGCTTAGACGCCATAAAACTCGCGGGCAGGGGGGACTCTGGGGCCAACGTCCTGACTTTC.